The 24 T cell receptor beta chains below were found in one sample sequenced in a study of high-grade serous ovarian cancer treatment subgroups. Tumor samples were taken before definitive surgery or chemotherapy. Sequenced by immunoSEQ multiplex PCR; TCRdb stores in-frame clones only, minus some. The repertoire holds several thousand clones, with under 80% as singletons. Sequencing was done on a sample of tumor tissue. The receptors originated from a human donor with high-grade serous ovarian cancer.

The gene calls are TRBV4-1 and TRBJ1-3, with D tentatively TRBD1 (5 bases). Germline V gives CDR1 MGHRA, CDR2 YSYEKL. The CDR3 spans 15 residues. V was clipped by 0 bases and J by 2 bases, with 8 bases between them. CDR3 in DNA: TGCGCCAGCAGCCAAGAAAAAGGGGCTGGAAACACCATATATTTT. Encoded protein: CASSQEKGAGNTIYF.

This clone has a handful of counts. The rearrangement links TRBV6-5 to TRBJ2-2; D is possibly TRBD1 (6 bases). Trimming removed 1 base at V and 2 bases at J, with 11 bases between. CDR1 is MNHEY and CDR2 is SVGAGI in the germline V gene. The CDR3 is 16 amino acids. DNA for the CDR3: TGTGCCAGCAGTTACTACGGGACACCCAACACCGGGGAGCTGTTTTTT. Encoded protein: CASSYYGTPNTGELFF.

This rearrangement joins TRBV19 to TRBJ1-4; D is unclear. The germline V and J ends were trimmed by 6 bases and 10 bases, with 18 bases remaining between them. CDR1 LNHDA and CDR2 SQIVND come from the germline V gene (reference sequence). The CDR3 extends over 14 amino acids. This chain's CDR3 is CASRTPEQRGKLFF. The CDR3 DNA reads TGTGCCAGTAGAACCCCGGAACAGAGAGGAAAACTGTTTTTT.

The V call is TRBV7-2, the J call TRBJ2-1; D is unresolved. Germline V gene data show CDR1 as SGHTA and CDR2 as FQGNSA. Trimming left V 4 bases short and J 1 base short, with 11 bases between. The CDR3 covers 15 residues. Here the CDR3 DNA reads TGTGCCAGCAGCTGGGCCAGTTCGTCCTACAATGAGCAGTTCTTC. Protein: CASSWASSSYNEQFF.

The gene calls are TRBV5-8 and TRBJ2-5, with D unresolved. The J call may be mistaken, given a closer DNA end match to TRBJ2-7. CDR1 and CDR2 (germline): SGHTS, YDEGEE. The CDR3 spans 11 residues. CDR3 loop: CASSFEYEQYF. CDR3 nucleotide sequence: TGTGCCAGCAGCTTCGAATACGAGCAGTACTTC.

The chain couples TRBV5-5 to TRBJ2-3; either TRBD1 or TRBD2 may fit D (5 bases each). CDR1 and CDR2 from the germline V gene are SGHKS and YYEKEE (reference sequence). The CDR3 is 16 amino acids. Trimming took 4 bases from V and 2 from J, leaving 17 bases between them. The CDR3 loop reads CASSRRPGTITDTQYF. DNA of the CDR3: TGTGCCAGCAGCCGCCGCCCAGGGACGATCACAGATACGCAGTATTTT.

This chain connects TRBV7-9 to TRBJ1-6, with 7 bases that match TRBD1. Germline CDR1 and CDR2: SEHNR and FQNEAQ (reference sequence). This CDR3 spans 14 amino acids. Trimming cost V 5 bases and J 10 bases; bases outside gene matches: 8. The CDR3 DNA is TGTGCCAGCAGCCCGAGGGGGCAAGAATCACCCCTCCACTTT. Amino acids: CASSPRGQESPLHF. Full variable domain (outside the CDR3, taken from reference TRBV7-9 and TRBJ1-6): DTGVSQNPRHKITKRGQNVTFRCDPISEHNRLYWYRQTLGQGPEFLTYFQNEAQLEKSRLLSDRFSAERPKGSFSTLEIQRTEQGDSAMYLCASSPRGQESPLHFGNGTRLTVT.

The V call is TRBV10-3, the J call TRBJ2-1; the D gene is possibly TRBD2 (5 bases). CDR3 size: 14 residues. Deletions cut 3 bases from V and 5 bases from J, with 11 bases between. Germline-derived CDR1 and CDR2 are ENHRY and SYGVKD. CDR3: CAISDTGLNNEQFF. The CDR3 DNA reads as TGTGCCATCAGTGATACCGGACTCAACAATGAGCAGTTCTTC.

This chain links TRBV5-1 with TRBJ2-1; D not certain. The V gene lost 2 bases and the J gene lost 7 bases, with 16 bases spanning the gap. The germline V gene has CDR1 SGHRS and CDR2 YFSETQ. CDR3 length: 15 residues. The CDR3 reads CASSLSQRYGNEQFF. CDR3 coding DNA: TGCGCCAGCAGCTTATCACAGAGGTATGGGAATGAGCAGTTCTTC. The full variable domain, its missing parts supplied by reference TRBV5-1 and TRBJ2-1, is KAGVTQTPRYLIKTRGQQVTLSCSPISGHRSVSWYQQTPGQGLQFLFEYFSETQRNKGNFPGRFSGRQFSNSRSEMNVSTLELGDSALYLCASSLSQRYGNEQFFGPGTRLTVL.

This clone was detected a few times. The V gene is TRBV9, the J gene TRBJ1-1, with D unresolved. This CDR3 is built from 14 residues. Germline loops: CDR1 SGDLS, CDR2 YYNGEE. Trimming pared 3 bases from V and 0 bases from J, leaving 9 bases between. The CDR3 loop reads CASSAPPMNTEAFF. The CDR3 DNA reads as TGTGCCAGCAGCGCACCCCCCATGAACACTGAAGCTTTCTTT.

The rearrangement uses TRBV20-1 and TRBJ2-1; D is possibly TRBD1 (6 bases). V shed 6 bases and J shed 5 bases, with 8 bases lying between them. The CDR3 totals 11 residues. Germline V gene sequence: CDR1 DFQATT, CDR2 SNEGSKA (reference sequence). The CDR3 nucleotides read TGCAGTGCCAGGGGTCACAATGAGCAGTTCTTC. This codes for CSARGHNEQFF.

V and J are TRBV27 and TRBJ2-7; D is ambiguous. The CDR3 covers 14 residues. Trimming took off 3 bases at V and 5 bases at J, with 14 bases between the two ends. Germline CDR1 is MNHEY and CDR2 is SMNVEV (reference sequence). The CDR3 coding sequence is TGTGCCAGCAGTTTCCTACCCGGAATGCACGAGCAGTACTTC. Its translation: CASSFLPGMHEQYF.

The chain carries TRBV6-5 and TRBJ2-4, with 7 bases matching TRBD2. The CDR3 totals 13 residues. With 6 bases clipped from V and 8 bases from J, the junction kept 7 bases outside the gene matches. Germline V gene lookup returns CDR1 MNHEY and CDR2 SVGAGI. CDR3 sequence reads: CASRPRGVDIQYF. DNA for the CDR3: TGTGCCAGCAGACCCCGGGGGGTAGACATTCAGTACTTC.

V usage is TRBV6-1 and J usage is TRBJ2-7; no clear D. Germline values: CDR1 MNHNS, CDR2 SASEGT. The CDR3 has 13 residues. The V end was cut by 7 bases, the J end by 3 bases, with 13 bases between. In DNA form, the CDR3 reads TGTGCCAGCAACCAATTGGGGTTCTACGAGCAGTACTTC. Encoded protein: CASNQLGFYEQYF.

The chain is built from TRBV25-1 and TRBJ1-4, with a weak D call TRBD1 (6 bases). The CDR3 has 15 amino acids. Trimming cost V 3 bases and J 4 bases, with 12 bases left between them. Germline CDR1 and CDR2: MGHDK and SYGVNS. Here the CDR3 reads CASSDRTALNEKLFF. CDR3 in DNA: TGTGCCAGCAGTGATCGGACAGCTCTTAATGAAAAACTGTTTTTT.

This sequence joins TRBV5-4 and TRBJ2-7, with no clear D. Trimming cost V 0 bases and J 3 bases, with 4 bases left between them. The CDR3 consists of 12 residues. In germline, CDR1 is SGHNT, CDR2 YYREEE (reference sequence). The CDR3 spells CASSLVGYEQYF. CDR3 bases: TGTGCCAGCAGCTTGGTGGGCTACGAGCAGTACTTC.

The chain carries TRBV7-9 and TRBJ1-4; 11 bases align to TRBD1. V trimming: 4 bases; J trimming: 8 bases; junction bases outside the gene matches: 6. Germline V CDR1 and CDR2: SEHNR, FQNEAQ (reference sequence). The CDR3 is made up of 15 amino acids. CDR3 protein: CASSSGQGAQEKLFF. The CDR3 DNA reads TGTGCCAGCAGCTCCGGACAGGGGGCGCAGGAAAAACTGTTTTTT.

In this sample, this clone turned up once. The chain couples TRBV7-2 to TRBJ2-1; 8 nucleotides align to TRBD2. The CDR3 loop spans 15 amino acids. V shed 5 bases, J shed 7 bases, and the junction held 10 bases outside the gene matches. Germline V CDR1 and CDR2: SGHTA, FQGNSA. CDR3 DNA: TGTGCCAGCAGCGTCGGGGGGGCCGGTGGGAATGAGCAGTTCTTC. It yields the protein CASSVGGAGGNEQFF.

The V call is TRBV5-1, the J call TRBJ1-3, with D perhaps matching TRBD1 (5 bases). Trimming stripped 7 bases from V and 0 bases from J, with 8 bases between. Germline CDR1 is SGHRS and CDR2 is YFSETQ. The CDR3 totals 13 residues. CDR3 residues: CASLTGSGNTIYF. The CDR3 DNA reads as TGCGCCAGCCTAACAGGCTCTGGAAACACCATATATTTT.

The V gene is TRBV27, the J gene TRBJ1-2, with a weak D call TRBD1 (5 bases). Trimming took off 2 bases at V and 0 bases at J, with 10 bases between the two ends. Germline assignment: CDR1 MNHEY and CDR2 SMNVEV (reference sequence). The CDR3 has 15 amino acids. The CDR3 bases are TGTGCCAGCAGTTTAGCAGGACAAGCTAACTATGGCTACACCTTC. Translated: CASSLAGQANYGYTF.

The chain combines TRBV7-6 with TRBJ2-5, with TRBD2 matching over 7 bases. V lost 4 bases and J lost 4; bases outside the gene matches: 0. CDR3 length: 12 amino acids. CDR1 and CDR2 from the germline V gene are SGHVS and FNYEAQ. The CDR3 nucleotides are TGTGCCAGCAGCTCGGGGGGAGAGACCCAGTACTTC. It is translated as CASSSGGETQYF. The whole variable domain, remainder taken from reference TRBV7-6 and TRBJ2-5, is GAGVSQSPRYKVTKRGQDVALRCDPISGHVSLYWYRQALGQGPEFLTYFNYEAQQDKSGLPNDRFSAERPEGSISTLTIQRTEQRDSAMYRCASSSGGETQYFGPGTRLLVL.

The sample holds a few counts of this clone. The chain carries TRBV7-9 and TRBJ1-4; 7 bases are a match to TRBD1. Unmatched junction bases numbered 11, after V lost 2 bases and J lost 5 bases. This CDR3 has 17 residues. Germline V CDR1 and CDR2: SEHNR, FQNEAQ (reference sequence). CDR3 sequence (DNA): TGTGCCAGCAGCTTAAAGGGTGAGGGGGCCCTAAATGAAAAACTGTTTTTT. Translation gives CASSLKGEGALNEKLFF.

J is TRBJ1-3 and V is TRBV6-1, with D perhaps matching TRBD1 (5 bases). The length of the CDR3 is 15 residues. V gave up 6 bases and J gave up 0 bases, with 12 bases separating them. The germline gives CDR1 MNHNS, CDR2 SASEGT. The CDR3 nucleotides are TGTGCCAGCAGCGACGGGACGGACTCTGGAAACACCATATATTTT. As protein: CASSDGTDSGNTIYF.

This sequence joins TRBV27 and TRBJ2-7; 8 bases are shared with TRBD1. CDR1 and CDR2 (germline): MNHEY, SMNVEV (reference sequence). The CDR3 extends over 14 amino acids. V lost 6 bases, J lost 7 bases, and 11 bases stayed unmatched. The CDR3, as DNA: TGTGCCAGCAGCTATGCGGACAGGGCCCGGGAGCAGTACTTC. Translation: CASSYADRAREQYF.